This T cell receptor beta chain was retrieved from a study of OX40 agonist ivuxolimab in advanced cancers. CDR3 size: 18 residues. Germline V CDR1 and CDR2: LGHNA, YNFKEQ. V shed 0 bases and J shed 7 bases, with 24 bases lying between them. Clones were read by immunoSEQ multiplex PCR, and TCRdb kept only the in-frame ones, dropping some. The sample includes roughly 55,000 clones, approximately 86% of them seen just once. The starting material was CD4+ or CD8+ T cells sorted from blood, obtained in a trial of the OX40 agonist ivuxolimab. The sequence derives from an adult with an advanced solid tumor such as melanoma, head and neck, liver or kidney cancer. V and J are TRBV4-2 and TRBJ1-1; no clear D gene. The CDR3 bases are TGTGCCAGCAGCCAAGACAAGGCCTTCGAGCCCCAGTTGGGTGAAGCTTTCTTT. It is translated as CASSQDKAFEPQLGEAFF.